These 30 T cell receptor beta chains originate from one sample sequenced in a study of cytomegalovirus exposure and HLA in healthy donors. PCR primers comprised 60 Vbeta and 13 Jbeta primers. Some clones are missing from TCRdb's copy, which holds only in-frame ones; the method was immunoSEQ multiplex PCR. Here the sample spans 200,000 to 250,000 clones, 75% to 90% being singletons. Sequencing was done on a sample of PBMCs. These receptors were collected from a woman in her late teens or twenties in good health and CMV-seronegative.

Only one count was recorded for this clone. The chain employs TRBV5-1 and TRBJ1-5; D is perhaps TRBD1 (5 bases). CDR3 length: 13 residues. Trimming took 4 bases from V and 6 from J, leaving 11 bases between them. The germline V gene encodes CDR1 SGHRS and CDR2 YFSETQ. This CDR3 reads CASSLDTFQPQHF. In nucleotides, the CDR3 is TGCGCCAGCAGCCTGGACACCTTTCAGCCCCAGCATTTT.

To note about this clone: Within the sample, other DNA sequences also encode this same CDR3. V is TRBV27 and J is TRBJ2-7; 7 bases are a match to TRBD1. J was trimmed by 2 bases and V by 5 bases; bases with no gene match: 9. CDR1 is MNHEY and CDR2 is SMNVEV in the germline V gene (reference sequence). The CDR3 has 15 amino acids. The CDR3 spells CASSNPTGWPYEQYF. The CDR3 DNA is TGTGCCAGCAGTAACCCGACAGGGTGGCCCTACGAGCAGTACTTC.

The chain couples TRBV7-2 to TRBJ2-1; 13 bases agree with TRBD2. V was pared by 0 bases and J by 7 bases, with 6 bases of the junction left unmatched. Germline-derived CDR1 and CDR2 are SGHTA and FQGNSA. The CDR3 extends over 17 amino acids. The CDR3 nucleotides are TGTGCCAGCAGCTTAGCGCTGGGACTAGCGGGGTTGAATGAGCAGTTCTTC. Translating gives CASSLALGLAGLNEQFF.

The chain couples TRBV7-3 to TRBJ2-5; TRBD1 agrees at 8 bases. This CDR3 spans 15 amino acids. J lost 2 bases, V lost 3 bases, and 5 bases had no gene match. The germline V gene has CDR1 SGHTA and CDR2 FQGTGA. CDR3 sequence reads: CASSLVTGGQETQYF. The CDR3 DNA sequence: TGTGCCAGCAGCTTGGTTACAGGGGGTCAAGAGACCCAGTACTTC.

This chain uses TRBV15 with TRBJ1-2, with a weak D call TRBD1 (6 bases). The germline CDR1 and CDR2 sequences are LNHNV and YYDKDF (reference sequence). Trimming cost V 0 bases and J 3 bases, with 11 bases left between them. This CDR3 is built from 15 residues. The CDR3: CATSRDRGGDYGYTF. In DNA form, the CDR3 reads TGTGCCACCAGCAGAGATAGGGGGGGTGACTATGGCTACACCTTC. Complete variable domain (other parts from reference TRBV15 and TRBJ1-2): DAMVIQNPRYQVTQFGKPVTLSCSQTLNHNVMYWYQQKSSQAPKLLFHYYDKDFNNEADTPDNFQSRRPNTSFCFLDIRSPGLGDTAMYLCATSRDRGGDYGYTFGSGTRLTVV.

The V and J genes are TRBV4-1 and TRBJ1-1, with unresolved D. V was cut by 1 base and J by 1 base, with 22 bases left in between. This CDR3 comprises 19 residues. Germline CDR1 is MGHRA and CDR2 is YSYEKL. The CDR3: CASSQVRRVRMRENTEAFF. In DNA form, the CDR3 reads TGCGCCAGCAGCCAAGTTAGGAGGGTCAGGATGAGGGAGAACACTGAAGCTTTCTTT.

The genes are TRBV11-3 and TRBJ1-1; the D gene is possibly TRBD1 (6 bases). The CDR3 runs to 17 residues. Trimming shortened V by 5 bases and J by 4 bases, and 23 bases separated the two germline ends. In germline, CDR1 is SGHNT, CDR2 YENEEA. The CDR3 loop is CASSHNELTGYGTEAFF. DNA of the CDR3: TGTGCCAGCAGCCACAACGAGTTGACAGGCTATGGCACTGAAGCTTTCTTT.

The genes are TRBV27 and TRBJ2-7, with 8 bases matching TRBD2. The V gene end was trimmed by 7 bases and the J gene end by 1 base; junction bases not matched to a gene: 12. CDR1 and CDR2 from the germline V gene are MNHEY and SMNVEV (reference sequence). The CDR3 covers 16 residues. Here the CDR3 DNA reads TGTGCCAGCACTTTCCGGGGGGGTCGCGGGTCCTACGAGCAGTACTTC. This translates into CASTFRGGRGSYEQYF.

The chain is built from TRBV7-9 and TRBJ1-1, with 7 bases that match TRBD1. CDR1 and CDR2 from the germline V gene are SEHNR and FQNEAQ (reference sequence). V lost 5 bases and J lost 11; bases outside the gene matches: 8. CDR3 length: 12 amino acids. Written as DNA, the CDR3 is TGTGCCAGCAGCAAACAGGGGTGGGAGGCTTTCTTT. Encoded protein: CASSKQGWEAFF.

The V gene is TRBV28, the J gene TRBJ2-3; D possibly corresponds to TRBD1 (5 bases). There are 14 residues in the CDR3. Germline values: CDR1 MDHEN, CDR2 SYDVKM. V lost 6 bases and J 5 bases, leaving 15 bases between the germline ends. This CDR3 reads CASSRALQGDTQYF. CDR3 bases: TGTGCCAGCAGCCGAGCGCTTCAGGGAGATACGCAGTATTTT.

The V and J genes are TRBV5-1 and TRBJ1-2, with 8 positions matching TRBD1. The germline gives CDR1 SGHRS, CDR2 YFSETQ. Germline trimming cut 3 bases from V and 4 bases from J; bases unmatched to any gene: 5. The CDR3 covers 14 residues. In nucleotides, the CDR3 is TGCGCCAGCAGCTCAAATACAGGGGGCTATGGCTACACCTTC. Translating gives CASSSNTGGYGYTF.

The chain combines TRBV6-1 with TRBJ2-1, with TRBD2 matching over 7 bases. Germline values: CDR1 MNHNS, CDR2 SASEGT. The CDR3 runs 16 residues. With V trimmed by 3 bases and J by 0 bases, 5 bases remained unmatched. CDR3 in DNA: TGTGCCAGCAGTGAGCAAGCGGGGTTCTCCTACAATGAGCAGTTCTTC. It encodes CASSEQAGFSYNEQFF.

This chain links TRBV11-1 with TRBJ2-7, with D possibly being TRBD1 (6 bases). The germline V gene has CDR1 SGHAT and CDR2 FQDESV (reference sequence). Between the trimmed V and J ends, which lost 5 bases and 3 bases, there was a span of 17 bases. CDR3 length: 15 residues. The CDR3 bases are TGTGCCAGCAGCCTCCCCCAGGGGACCTACTACGAGCAGTACTTC. It specifies CASSLPQGTYYEQYF.

J is TRBJ2-5 and V is TRBV29-1; 7 nucleotides match TRBD2. The trim removed 4 bases at V and 6 bases at J, leaving 11 bases unmatched. This CDR3 contains 14 residues. Germline CDR1 and CDR2: SQVTM and ANQGSEA. CDR3 coding DNA: TGCAGCGTTGTGTTGCGGGAGATTATGAAGACCCAGTACTTC. Protein: CSVVLREIMKTQYF. Full variable domain (remainder filled in from reference TRBV29-1 and TRBJ2-5): SAVISQKPSRDICQRGTSLTIQCQVDSQVTMMFWYRQQPGQSLTLIATANQGSEATYESGFVIDKFPISRPNLTFSTLTVSNMSPEDSSIYLCSVVLREIMKTQYFGPGTRLLVL.

The chain recombines TRBV6-5 with TRBJ1-1; D uncertain. Germline CDR1 reads MNHEY; CDR2 reads SVGAGI. CDR3 size: 13 residues. Trimming took 5 bases from V and 3 from J, leaving 10 bases between them. The CDR3 sequence is CASSTTADTEAFF. In nucleotides, the CDR3 is TGTGCCAGCAGTACCACAGCAGACACTGAAGCTTTCTTT.

J is TRBJ2-7 and V is TRBV4-3; tentatively, D is TRBD2 (6 bases). This CDR3 region has 14 residues. Looked up from germline, CDR1 is LGHNA and CDR2 is YSLEER. Trimming pared 1 base from V and 3 bases from J, leaving 10 bases between. The CDR3 protein is CASSQGLEFYEQYF. Written as DNA, the CDR3 is TGCGCCAGCAGCCAAGGACTAGAATTCTACGAGCAGTACTTC.

This rearrangement joins TRBV11-3 to TRBJ2-7; TRBD1 aligns across 7 bases. Losses at the gene ends were 5 bases for V and 2 bases for J; bases not matched to a gene: 9. Germline loops: CDR1 SGHNT, CDR2 YENEEA. The CDR3 runs to 15 residues. The CDR3 is CASSLRQGMAYEQYF. The CDR3 bases are TGTGCCAGCAGCCTACGACAGGGAATGGCCTACGAGCAGTACTTC.

The rearrangement links TRBV4-1 to TRBJ2-5, with 10 bases aligning to TRBD2. V dropped 6 bases and J dropped 11; count of bases not matched to a gene: 12. Germline assignment: CDR1 MGHRA and CDR2 YSYEKL. The CDR3 extends over 14 amino acids. CDR3 DNA sequence: TGCGCCAGCAGACCTAGCGGGGGAGCCAGCCGGCAGTACTTC. Its translation: CASRPSGGASRQYF.

This clone has more than one count but fewer than ten. The rearrangement links TRBV4-1 to TRBJ2-3; 7 bases line up with TRBD2. CDR1 MGHRA and CDR2 YSYEKL come from the germline V gene. There are 15 residues in the CDR3. The trim removed 1 base at V and 6 bases at J, leaving 7 bases unmatched. CDR3 in DNA: TGCGCCAGCAGCCAAGTTGCGTCTAGCGGCGATACGCAGTATTTT. Amino acids: CASSQVASSGDTQYF.

The rearrangement links TRBV29-1 to TRBJ1-2; 8 bases fit TRBD1. The CDR3 runs to 12 residues. CDR1 and CDR2 (germline): SQVTM, ANQGSEA. The V segment lost 5 bases and the J segment 7 bases; nucleotides outside the gene matches: 6. The CDR3 coding sequence is TGCAGCGTTAACAGGGGGTCGGGTGGCTACACCTTC. Its translation: CSVNRGSGGYTF.

A word on this clone: The same CDR3 is also encoded by other DNA sequences in this sample. The chain carries TRBV7-2 and TRBJ2-7, with D hard to call. Germline V lookup: CDR1 SGHTA, CDR2 FQGNSA. The germline V and J ends were trimmed by 5 bases and 3 bases, with 14 bases remaining between them. The CDR3 contains 14 residues. The CDR3 sequence is CASSLNRGRYEQYF. DNA for the CDR3: TGTGCCAGCAGCCTAAATCGAGGTCGCTACGAGCAGTACTTC. The full variable domain, its missing parts supplied by reference TRBV7-2 and TRBJ2-7, is GAGVSQSPSNKVTEKGKDVELRCDPISGHTALYWYRQSLGQGLEFLIYFQGNSAPDKSGLPSDRFSAERTGGSVSTLTIQRTQQEDSAVYLCASSLNRGRYEQYFGPGTRLTVT.

The chain uses TRBV20-1 and TRBJ2-3; D remains ambiguous. The CDR3 extends over 11 amino acids. Deletions cut 7 bases from V and 2 bases from J, with 7 bases between. The germline V gene encodes CDR1 DFQATT and CDR2 SNEGSKA (reference sequence). CDR3 region: CSGAFTDTQYF. CDR3 in DNA: TGCAGTGGCGCCTTCACAGATACGCAGTATTTT.

The rearrangement uses TRBV29-1 and TRBJ2-7; D possibly corresponds to TRBD1 (5 bases). Germline V lookup: CDR1 SQVTM, CDR2 ANQGSEA. The CDR3 extends over 11 amino acids. The V and J ends lost 4 bases and 4 bases respectively, with 8 bases between them. The CDR3 loop reads CSVARAYEQYF. The CDR3 nucleotides read TGCAGCGTTGCCAGGGCGTACGAGCAGTACTTC.

J is TRBJ1-3 and V is TRBV4-3; 7 nucleotides line up with TRBD1. The length of the CDR3 is 15 residues. V gave up 1 base and J gave up 3 bases; unmatched junction bases: 3. CDR1 is LGHNA and CDR2 is YSLEER in the germline V gene. CDR3: CASSQGGQNGNTIYF. CDR3 sequence (DNA): TGCGCCAGCAGCCAAGGGGGACAGAATGGAAACACCATATATTTT.

The rearrangement joins TRBV6-5 to TRBJ2-2; tentative D call: TRBD1 (5 bases). CDR3 length equals 13 residues. Germline V gene sequence: CDR1 MNHEY, CDR2 SVGAGI. The V gene lost 6 bases and the J gene lost 2 bases, with 7 bases spanning the gap. The CDR3 spells CASRGRNTGELFF. CDR3 DNA: TGTGCCAGCAGGGGGCGAAACACCGGGGAGCTGTTTTTT.

The chain employs TRBV10-3 and TRBJ2-3; TRBD2 is a possible D gene (7 bases). The germline gives CDR1 ENHRY, CDR2 SYGVKD. V dropped 6 bases and J dropped 2 bases, with 15 bases sitting between them. The CDR3 runs 15 residues. The CDR3 DNA is TGTGCCATCAGGGAGGGGGAGGGAACCACAGATACGCAGTATTTT. The encoded protein is CAIREGEGTTDTQYF.

This clone was seen a few times. This chain joins TRBV6-1 and TRBJ1-1, with D hard to call. The CDR3 consists of 14 residues. Trimming took 4 bases from V and 1 from J, leaving 10 bases between them. CDR1 and CDR2 (germline): MNHNS, SASEGT. The CDR3 sequence: CASSATEENTEAFF. CDR3 sequence (DNA): TGTGCCAGCAGTGCCACGGAGGAGAACACTGAAGCTTTCTTT.

The chain recombines TRBV6-6 with TRBJ2-7; 9 bases agree with TRBD2. V shed 6 bases, J shed 6 bases, and the junction held 3 bases outside the gene matches. Germline V gene lookup returns CDR1 MNHNY and CDR2 SVGAGI (reference sequence). The CDR3 runs to 12 residues. This chain's CDR3 is CASSQTSGEQYF. For the CDR3, the DNA is TGTGCCAGCAGCCAGACTAGCGGCGAGCAGTACTTC.

This clone came up once. This chain links TRBV27 with TRBJ2-1; TRBD2 agrees at 11 bases. CDR3 size: 15 residues. Trimming removed 8 bases from V and 6 bases from J; junction bases left unmatched: 9. Per germline, CDR1 MNHEY and CDR2 SMNVEV (reference sequence). CDR3 protein: CASGIAGGLSNEQFF. The DNA for the CDR3 is TGTGCCAGCGGGATAGCGGGGGGGTTATCCAATGAGCAGTTCTTC.

The table lists this clone with a count of one. The chain recombines TRBV21-1 with TRBJ1-5; the table's TRBD1 call for D was not verified on the DNA. TRBV21-1 is tagged as a pseudogene. The CDR3 consists of 19 residues. The CDR3 spells CASSSTQFGDSYSNQPQHF. In nucleotides, the CDR3 is TGTGCCAGCAGCAGCACTCAGTTCGGGGACAGTTATAGCAATCAGCCCCAGCATTTT.